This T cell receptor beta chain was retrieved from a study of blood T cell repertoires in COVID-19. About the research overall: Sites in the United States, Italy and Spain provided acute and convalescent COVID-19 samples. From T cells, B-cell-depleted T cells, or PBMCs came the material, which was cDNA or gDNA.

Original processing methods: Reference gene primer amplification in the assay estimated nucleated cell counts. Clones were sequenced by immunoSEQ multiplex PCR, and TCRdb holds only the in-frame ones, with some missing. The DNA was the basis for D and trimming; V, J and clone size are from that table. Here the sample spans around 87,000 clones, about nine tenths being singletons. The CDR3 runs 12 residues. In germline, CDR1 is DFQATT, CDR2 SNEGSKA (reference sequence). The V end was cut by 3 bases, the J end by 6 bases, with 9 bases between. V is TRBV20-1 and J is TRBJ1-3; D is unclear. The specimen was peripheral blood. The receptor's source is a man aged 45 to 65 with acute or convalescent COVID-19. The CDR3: CSASDGSNTIYF. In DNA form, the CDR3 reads TGCAGTGCTAGTGACGGGTCAAACACCATATATTTT.